This TCR beta chain was identified in a study of T cells in Graves' hyperthyroidism and ophthalmopathy. TCR beta CDR3 sequences were amplified from RNA transcripts. In the first-round RT-PCR of the TCR CDR3, the HTBI primer set was used. TCRdb passed the multiplex PCR reads through MiXCR, listing each CDR3 protein once. The sample consists of about 580,000 distinct CDR3 sequences, roughly 50% of them appearing once. This clonotype showed up many times. V shed 6 bases and J shed 0 bases, with 8 bases lying between them. The CDR3 extends over 14 amino acids. The specimen was peripheral blood or thyroid tissue (not recorded which). The receptor's source is a woman aged 18-29 years with Graves' hyperthyroidism. The chain carries TRBV12-3 or TRBV12-4 and TRBJ2-2, with D possibly being TRBD1 (5 bases). The DNA for the CDR3 is TGTGCCAGCAGGGACACTTCGAACACCGGGGAGCTGTTTTTT. Protein sequence: CASRDTSNTGELFF.